This TCR beta chain originates from a study of shared clonotypes between healthy human individuals. Overall study results and limits: Sorted-subset sequencing, rarefaction showed, was incomplete despite large depth. Naive subsets typically showed greater estimated richness than memory subsets.

Tens of thousands of T cell genomes, or approximately 190 ng DNA, went into the sorted-subset replicate PCRs. Generated by immunoSEQ multiplex PCR, the TCRdb table keeps only in-frame clones and is missing some. The table shows about 380,000 clones, with about 97% occurring only once. A word on this clone: The antigen is unknown.

V was clipped by 9 bases and J by 5 bases, with 11 bases between them. CDR1 is MDHEN, CDR2 SYDVKM, per germline. This CDR3 is built from 11 residues. The sample comprised memory CD8+ T cells sorted from blood. The subset: CD45RO+ cells pooled with CCR7-negative TemRA cells. This clonotype originated in a man younger than 40 in good health. The chain has TRBV28 and TRBJ2-7; D is perhaps TRBD1 or TRBD2 (5 bases each). DNA of the CDR3: TGTGCCAGTCGGGACGTAAACGAGCAGTACTTC. Its protein is CASRDVNEQYF.